The next 15 T cell receptor beta chains were all read from a single sample in a study of early stage breast cancer tumors. Here immunoSEQ multiplex PCR was the method, and the copy in TCRdb shows in-frame clones only, minus some. Of more than 65,000 clones listed, around 80% are singletons. Sample: blood. The receptors were gathered from a person aged 35-50 years with breast cancer.

The chain carries TRBV7-9 and TRBJ2-5, with 7 positions matching TRBD1. This CDR3 contains 18 residues. J was trimmed by 4 bases and V by 5 bases; bases with no gene match: 19. Germline V gives CDR1 SEHNR, CDR2 FQNEAQ (reference sequence). The CDR3 region has the DNA TGTGCCAGCAGCCCCCCCTCTTGGGGTACCGGGACAGTAGAGACCCAGTACTTC. It yields the protein CASSPPSWGTGTVETQYF.

This clone was seen more than once but under ten times. The gene calls are TRBV27 and TRBJ2-1; D is undetermined. Germline V lookup: CDR1 MNHEY, CDR2 SMNVEV (reference sequence). Between the trimmed V and J ends, which lost 2 bases and 8 bases, there was a span of 7 bases. The CDR3 length is 12 residues. CDR3 residues: CASSLPGYEQFF. CDR3 DNA sequence: TGTGCCAGCAGTTTACCTGGGTATGAGCAGTTCTTC.

The rearrangement links TRBV28 to TRBJ1-2; possibly TRBD1 for D (6 bases). The CDR3 covers 17 residues. Per the germline V gene, CDR1 is MDHEN and CDR2 is SYDVKM. Trimming left V 6 bases short and J 3 bases short, with 23 bases between. The CDR3 protein is CASSGVQEGGGYYGYTF. The CDR3 nucleotides read TGTGCCAGCAGCGGCGTGCAGGAGGGAGGGGGTTACTATGGCTACACCTTC.

The chain links TRBV6-5 to TRBJ1-1, with TRBD1 matching over 12 bases. This CDR3 has 15 amino acids. Trimming at V came to 2 bases and at J to 7 bases, leaving 5 bases not matched to a gene. The germline CDR1 and CDR2 sequences are MNHEY and SVGAGI. CDR3: CASSYPGQGAGEAFF. DNA of the CDR3: TGTGCCAGCAGTTACCCGGGACAGGGGGCGGGTGAAGCTTTCTTT.

This clone appeared a few times. The V and J genes are TRBV7-9 and TRBJ2-7; maybe TRBD2 (7 bases). Germline CDR1 and CDR2: SEHNR and FQNEAQ (reference sequence). This CDR3 is built from 13 residues. The ends were cut back, 0 bases at V and 6 bases at J, with 9 bases in the middle. CDR3 bases: TGTGCCAGCAGCTTAGCGGCGGGGGCCGAGCAGTACTTC. Protein: CASSLAAGAEQYF.

The chain couples TRBV28 to TRBJ1-4; TRBD1 matches at 12 bases. Trimming cost V 4 bases and J 5 bases; bases outside gene matches: 8. CDR3 length: 17 residues. Germline-derived CDR1 and CDR2 are MDHEN and SYDVKM. CDR3 sequence: CASSSSGQGARNEKLFF. The CDR3 nucleotides are TGTGCCAGCAGTTCATCGGGACAGGGGGCGAGAAATGAAAAACTGTTTTTT.

The chain has TRBV27 and TRBJ2-1; 9 nucleotides line up with TRBD1. The length of the CDR3 is 19 residues. Germline values: CDR1 MNHEY, CDR2 SMNVEV (reference sequence). Trimming took 3 bases from V and 0 from J; bases not matched to a gene: 12. The CDR3 spells CASSFGVYLTGGSYNEQFF. In DNA, the CDR3 is TGTGCCAGCAGTTTCGGGGTTTATTTGACAGGGGGCTCCTACAATGAGCAGTTCTTC.

The chain employs TRBV19 and TRBJ2-2; tentative D call: TRBD1 (6 bases). The germline V gene has CDR1 LNHDA and CDR2 SQIVND (reference sequence). The length of the CDR3 is 14 residues. Between the trimmed V and J ends, which lost 6 bases and 6 bases, there was a span of 14 bases. The CDR3 bases are TGTGCCAGTAGAACGACAGGTGATGCCGGGGAGCTGTTTTTT. Encoded protein: CASRTTGDAGELFF.

The V and J genes are TRBV7-2 and TRBJ2-7; 12 nucleotides match TRBD2. V shed 5 bases and J 3 bases; nucleotides not matched to a gene: 5. CDR3 length: 15 amino acids. Germline values: CDR1 SGHTA, CDR2 FQGNSA. The CDR3 sequence: CASSPTTSGSYEQYF. CDR3 DNA sequence: TGTGCCAGCAGCCCAACGACTAGCGGGAGCTACGAGCAGTACTTC.

The rearrangement uses TRBV9 and TRBJ2-7, with 9 positions matching TRBD1. V shed 3 bases and J 3 bases; nucleotides not matched to a gene: 4. Germline V lookup: CDR1 SGDLS, CDR2 YYNGEE. The CDR3 extends over 14 amino acids. The CDR3 sequence: CASSAGTGIYEQYF. The DNA for the CDR3 is TGTGCCAGCAGCGCCGGGACAGGGATCTACGAGCAGTACTTC.

V and J are TRBV6-1 and TRBJ2-7; D gene uncertain. Trimming removed 0 bases from V and 3 bases from J, with 6 bases in between. Germline CDR1 and CDR2: MNHNS and SASEGT. The CDR3 runs to 13 residues. The CDR3 spells CASSEAGFYEQYF. CDR3 sequence (DNA): TGTGCCAGCAGTGAAGCAGGTTTCTACGAGCAGTACTTC.

This clone was observed once. This CDR3 reads CASSMGNNYGYTF. The CDR3 region has the DNA TGTGCCAGTAGTATGGGCAACAACTATGGCTACACCTTC. The chain links TRBV19 to TRBJ1-2; D unresolved. V lost 3 bases and J 2 bases, leaving 7 bases between the germline ends. The CDR3 covers 13 residues. CDR1 is LNHDA, CDR2 SQIVND, per germline (reference sequence).

This clone came up a few times. The rearrangement links TRBV6-5 to TRBJ2-2; TRBD1 matches at 8 bases. The trim removed 1 base at V and 7 bases at J, leaving 8 bases unmatched. This CDR3 region has 16 residues. Germline V gene lookup returns CDR1 MNHEY and CDR2 SVGAGI. CDR3 sequence (DNA): TGTGCCAGCAGTTACTTGGCAGGGGGCGCGGACGGGGAGCTGTTTTTT. Its translation is CASSYLAGGADGELFF.

The rearrangement uses TRBV11-2 and TRBJ2-7; 10 nucleotides match TRBD1. This CDR3 has 14 residues. V gave up 4 bases and J gave up 2 bases; unmatched junction bases: 2. Germline CDR1 SGHAT, CDR2 FQNNGV. CDR3 amino acids: CASSSDRGTYEQYF. The CDR3, as DNA: TGTGCCAGCAGCTCGGACAGGGGGACCTACGAGCAGTACTTC.

The chain is built from TRBV5-1 and TRBJ2-1; 8 nucleotides agree with TRBD2. V shed 2 bases and J 1 base; nucleotides not matched to a gene: 5. The V gene's germline CDR1 is SGHRS and CDR2 YFSETQ. The CDR3 totals 16 residues. The CDR3 DNA follows: TGCGCCAGCAGCTTTACTAGCGGCCCTTCCTACAATGAGCAGTTCTTC. This gives the protein CASSFTSGPSYNEQFF.